The 17 T cell receptor beta chains reported below all come from one sample, sequenced in a study of cytomegalovirus exposure and HLA in healthy donors. Generated by immunoSEQ multiplex PCR, the TCRdb table keeps only in-frame clones and is missing some. The table includes hundreds of thousands of clones, roughly 88% detected once. Input material: PBMCs. These receptors all stem from a woman between 18 and 29 years old in good health and CMV-seronegative.

This clone has just a few counts. This sequence joins TRBV19 and TRBJ2-7, with 9 bases aligning to TRBD1. With 10 bases clipped from V and 4 bases from J, the junction kept 14 bases outside the gene matches. From germline, CDR1 is LNHDA and CDR2 SQIVND (reference sequence). CDR3 length: 15 amino acids. CDR3 protein: CATSPAWDRAYEQYF. The CDR3 DNA reads as TGTGCCACCTCCCCTGCCTGGGACAGGGCATACGAGCAGTACTTC.

The V and J genes are TRBV27 and TRBJ1-2; D may be TRBD1 (5 bases). Looked up from germline, CDR1 is MNHEY and CDR2 is SMNVEV (reference sequence). Trimming pared 2 bases from V and 4 bases from J, leaving 11 bases between. The CDR3 has 14 amino acids. Here the CDR3 reads CASSLTSGSYGYTF. CDR3 bases: TGTGCCAGCAGTTTAACATCAGGGTCCTATGGCTACACCTTC.

The chain recombines TRBV4-3 with TRBJ2-1; a possible D gene is TRBD1 (5 bases). The length of the CDR3 is 13 residues. CDR1 is LGHNA, CDR2 YSLEER, per germline. Trimming left V 1 base short and J 9 bases short, with 10 bases between. The CDR3 DNA sequence: TGCGCCAGCAGCCAAGGTTTAAGGGGTGAGCAGTTCTTC. Amino acids: CASSQGLRGEQFF.

The CDR3 sequence is CASSNRVSYEQYF. The CDR3 DNA reads TGTGCCAGCAGTAACAGGGTGTCCTACGAGCAGTACTTC. The chain couples TRBV27 to TRBJ2-7; tentative D call: TRBD1 (6 bases). CDR3 length equals 13 residues. From germline, CDR1 is MNHEY and CDR2 SMNVEV (reference sequence). Trimming left V 5 bases short and J 1 base short, with 9 bases between.

About this clone itself: A junction end diverges from the germline sequence, so it may reflect a read error. The chain is built from TRBV9 and TRBJ2-3; tentatively, D is TRBD2 (5 bases). From germline, CDR1 is SGDLS and CDR2 YYNGEE. This CDR3 is 14 amino acids long. The CDR3 nucleotides are TGTGCCAGCAGCGGACCTTCTAGCACGGATACGCAGTATTTT. Amino acid sequence: CASSGPSSTDTQYF.

This sequence joins TRBV5-4 and TRBJ2-3; TRBD2 agrees at 8 bases. The V gene's germline CDR1 is SGHNT and CDR2 YYREEE (reference sequence). The CDR3 consists of 16 residues. J gave up 5 bases and V 4 bases, and 12 bases lay outside the gene matches. CDR3 DNA sequence: TGTGCCAGCAGCCCTACCTTAGCGGGGCCTCGAGATACGCAGTATTTT. Its protein product is CASSPTLAGPRDTQYF.

The chain combines TRBV7-6 with TRBJ2-7; D not resolved. The CDR3 is 14 amino acids. V dropped 5 bases and J dropped 2 bases, with 13 bases sitting between them. The germline V gene encodes CDR1 SGHVS and CDR2 FNYEAQ. In nucleotides, the CDR3 is TGTGCCAGCAGCCCATCGCGGCTAGCCTACGAGCAGTACTTC. This sequence encodes CASSPSRLAYEQYF.

The rearrangement links TRBV6-1 to TRBJ1-4, with 8 bases matching TRBD1. Per germline, CDR1 MNHNS and CDR2 SASEGT. With V trimmed by 6 bases and J by 1 base, 4 bases remained unmatched. This CDR3 has 15 residues. This chain's CDR3 is CASRKQGGTNEKLFF. The CDR3 region has the DNA TGTGCCAGCAGAAAACAGGGGGGAACTAATGAAAAACTGTTTTTT.

V is TRBV28 and J is TRBJ1-2; D may be TRBD1 (6 bases). The CDR3 has 15 amino acids. Trimming took off 4 bases at V and 2 bases at J, with 14 bases between the two ends. The V gene's germline CDR1 is MDHEN and CDR2 SYDVKM. Here the CDR3 DNA reads TGTGCCAGCAGTTCCCTCCCTGGACAGAACTATGGCTACACCTTC. Translated: CASSSLPGQNYGYTF.

The chain carries TRBV18 and TRBJ2-5; 7 positions agree with TRBD1. Germline lookup yields CDR1 KGHSH and CDR2 LQKENI. The junction had 5 bases not matched to a gene; V was cut back by 3 bases and J by 4 bases. This CDR3 spans 14 amino acids. CDR3: CASSPDRVVETQYF. The CDR3 DNA follows: TGTGCCAGCTCACCTGACAGGGTGGTAGAGACCCAGTACTTC.

The chain uses TRBV14 and TRBJ1-1, with TRBD1 identical over 7 bases. The germline CDR1 and CDR2 sequences are SGHDN and FVKESK. The CDR3 loop spans 17 amino acids. The V segment lost 0 bases and the J segment 6 bases; nucleotides outside the gene matches: 13. For the CDR3, the DNA is TGTGCCAGCAGCCAAGAGAGAAGGGGGCGCGAATTCGCTGAAGCTTTCTTT. Translated, it gives CASSQERRGREFAEAFF.

The rearrangement uses TRBV12-5 and TRBJ1-2; 10 bases map to TRBD1. The CDR3 runs 15 residues. Germline V gives CDR1 LGHNT, CDR2 FRNRAP. V gave up 3 bases and J gave up 3 bases; unmatched junction bases: 4. The CDR3 reads CASGFGTGVDYGYTF. CDR3 nucleotide sequence: TGTGCTAGTGGTTTCGGGACAGGGGTTGACTATGGCTACACCTTC.

The chain employs TRBV10-1 and TRBJ2-7; D ambiguous. V lost 8 bases, J lost 0 bases, and 11 bases lay in between. The CDR3 consists of 13 residues. Germline-derived CDR1 and CDR2 are WNHNN and SYGVQD (reference sequence). The CDR3 DNA is TGCGCCAGCCCTAACCCTAGCTCCTACGAGCAGTACTTC. Translating it yields CASPNPSSYEQYF.

This chain joins TRBV2 and TRBJ2-7, with 8 bases fitting TRBD1. Germline values: CDR1 SNHLY, CDR2 FYNNEI. With 5 bases clipped from V and 0 bases from J, the junction kept 9 bases outside the gene matches. The CDR3 totals 16 residues. The CDR3 spells CASSLPGQGISYEQYF. The CDR3 DNA is TGTGCCAGCAGTCTTCCCGGACAGGGAATCTCCTACGAGCAGTACTTC.

This clone was counted between two and nine times. V gene TRBV10-1 combines with J gene TRBJ1-1, with D uncertain. Germline CDR1 WNHNN, CDR2 SYGVQD (reference sequence). This CDR3 comprises 13 residues. Between the trimmed V and J ends, which lost 5 bases and 4 bases, there was a span of 11 bases. The CDR3 DNA sequence: TGCGCCAGCAGTCAGGCCCTGAGCACTGAAGCTTTCTTT. Its translation: CASSQALSTEAFF.

The chain joins TRBV2 to TRBJ1-1; possible D gene TRBD1, 6 bases. The CDR3 consists of 14 residues. The V gene lost 7 bases and the J gene lost 0 bases, with 12 bases spanning the gap. Germline V CDR1 and CDR2: SNHLY, FYNNEI. The DNA of the CDR3 is TGTGCCAGCACTACAGGGCTTATGAACACTGAAGCTTTCTTT. It encodes CASTTGLMNTEAFF.

The chain employs TRBV28 and TRBJ2-3, with TRBD2 matching over 8 bases. The V gene's germline CDR1 is MDHEN and CDR2 SYDVKM. The V gene end was trimmed by 6 bases and the J gene end by 9 bases; junction bases not matched to a gene: 11. The CDR3 has 14 amino acids. The CDR3: CASSLPGGGRTQYF. The DNA of the CDR3 is TGTGCCAGCAGCTTACCCGGCGGGGGGAGAACGCAGTATTTT.